These 14 T cell receptor beta chains originate from one sample sequenced in a study of beta chain features in type 1 diabetes. cDNA synthesis used the whole RNA isolate, giving expressed TCRB sequences. The assay was immunoSEQ multiplex PCR, and TCRdb's table has in-frame clones only and misses some. The table includes about 410,000 clones, approximately 15% detected once. Sample: naive CD4+ T cells from blood. Source of these receptors: a man aged 25-45 years in good health.

The genes are TRBV7-9 and TRBJ1-1, with no clear D. The CDR3 totals 13 residues. Trimming took off 2 bases at V and 2 bases at J, with 6 bases between the two ends. Germline V gene lookup returns CDR1 SEHNR and CDR2 FQNEAQ (reference sequence). CDR3: CASSLPPNTEAFF. CDR3 DNA sequence: TGTGCCAGCAGCTTACCCCCTAACACTGAAGCTTTCTTT.

The sample holds a few counts of this clone. V gene TRBV30 combines with J gene TRBJ2-1; 7 bases are a match to TRBD1. The CDR3 length is 14 residues. The germline V gene has CDR1 GTSNPN and CDR2 SVGIG (reference sequence). The V segment lost 2 bases and the J segment 6 bases; nucleotides outside the gene matches: 7. CDR3 nucleotides: TGTGCCTGGAGTCCCGGGGACAGCCGCAATGAGCAGTTCTTC. Translated, it gives CAWSPGDSRNEQFF.

V usage is TRBV7-8 and J usage is TRBJ2-5, with a weak D call TRBD2 (5 bases). The V and J ends lost 1 base and 1 base respectively, with 10 bases between them. The germline V gene encodes CDR1 SGHVS and CDR2 FQNEAQ. The CDR3 is made up of 15 amino acids. The CDR3 is CASSLESGAQETQYF. DNA of the CDR3: TGTGCCAGCAGCTTAGAAAGCGGAGCCCAAGAGACCCAGTACTTC.

In this sample, this clone turned up a few times. This chain links TRBV11-2 with TRBJ2-7; 8 bases align to TRBD1. Germline V gene data show CDR1 as SGHAT and CDR2 as FQNNGV. The CDR3 spans 16 residues. With 1 base clipped from V and 4 bases from J, the junction kept 9 bases outside the gene matches. CDR3 coding DNA: TGTGCCAGCAGCTTAGCATCCGGGACAGGAATTTACGAGCAGTACTTC. It yields the protein CASSLASGTGIYEQYF.

The rearrangement uses TRBV30 and TRBJ2-2, with 10 positions matching TRBD2. Per the germline V gene, CDR1 is GTSNPN and CDR2 is SVGIG (reference sequence). This CDR3 contains 17 residues. V gave up 3 bases and J gave up 2 bases; unmatched junction bases: 9. The CDR3 sequence is CAWSILWTSGNTGELFF. The CDR3 DNA reads TGTGCCTGGAGCATACTCTGGACTAGCGGTAACACCGGGGAGCTGTTTTTT.

The chain has TRBV30 and TRBJ2-4, with D perhaps matching TRBD2 (5 bases). V lost 5 bases and J lost 0, with 17 bases in between. This CDR3 comprises 16 residues. Germline CDR1 reads GTSNPN; CDR2 reads SVGIG (reference sequence). CDR3 DNA sequence: TGTGCCTGGTCACGGGGTAACCTCCTAGCCAAAAACATTCAGTACTTC. Amino acid sequence: CAWSRGNLLAKNIQYF.

This clone was seen only a few times. The chain recombines TRBV11-1 with TRBJ2-1; 11 nucleotides line up with TRBD2. Germline CDR1 reads SGHAT; CDR2 reads FQDESV (reference sequence). The CDR3 covers 15 residues. Trimming removed 5 bases from V and 9 bases from J; junction bases left unmatched: 9. The CDR3 DNA reads as TGTGCCAGCAGCCCCGAGACTAGCGGGATTGGTGAGCAGTTCTTC. Protein product: CASSPETSGIGEQFF.

This clone appeared a few times. V gene TRBV13 combines with J gene TRBJ1-2; D perhaps matches TRBD1 (6 bases). Trimming cost V 6 bases and J 4 bases, with 15 bases left between them. The CDR3 consists of 14 residues. Germline lookup yields CDR1 PRHDT and CDR2 FYEKMQ (reference sequence). The CDR3 spells CASRLTGHPYGYTF. As DNA, the CDR3 is TGTGCCAGCAGACTTACGGGACACCCCTATGGCTACACCTTC. Supplemented by reference TRBV13 and TRBJ1-2, the full variable domain reads AAGVIQSPRHLIKEKRETATLKCYPIPRHDTVYWYQQGPGQDPQFLISFYEKMQSDKGSIPDRFSAQQFSDYHSELNMSSLELGDSALYFCASRLTGHPYGYTFGSGTRLTVV.

This rearrangement joins TRBV27 to TRBJ2-5; D unresolved. The germline V gene encodes CDR1 MNHEY and CDR2 SMNVEV (reference sequence). Trimming pared 8 bases from V and 5 bases from J, leaving 15 bases between. The CDR3 length is 13 residues. The CDR3 region is CASSLRPFETQYF. CDR3 DNA: TGTGCCAGCTCCCTCCGCCCGTTTGAGACCCAGTACTTC.

The gene calls are TRBV14 and TRBJ2-1, with a tentative D call TRBD2 (6 bases). Per the germline V gene, CDR1 is SGHDN and CDR2 is FVKESK. Trimming cost V 1 base and J 6 bases, with 25 bases left between them. The CDR3 loop spans 19 amino acids. The chain's CDR3 is CASSQGGTDLPRIRNEQFF. CDR3 DNA: TGTGCCAGCAGCCAAGGAGGGACTGACCTGCCCCGAATCCGCAATGAGCAGTTCTTC.

This clone has a handful of counts. The chain joins TRBV29-1 to TRBJ1-5, with TRBD1 matching over 9 bases. The CDR3 spans 13 residues. Germline CDR1 and CDR2: SQVTM and ANQGSEA. V lost 4 bases, J lost 7 bases, and 5 bases stayed unmatched. The chain's CDR3 is CSVAGDREQPQHF. For the CDR3, the DNA is TGCAGCGTTGCGGGGGACAGGGAACAGCCCCAGCATTTT.

The sample holds a few counts of this clone. CDR3 loop: CASSSGQANEQFF. CDR3 nucleotide sequence: TGTGCCAGCAGTTCGGGACAGGCAAATGAGCAGTTCTTC. This chain uses TRBV5-4 with TRBJ2-1; 8 nucleotides align to TRBD1. Germline trimming cut 5 bases from V and 7 bases from J; bases unmatched to any gene: 5. The CDR3 is made up of 13 amino acids. Per the germline V gene, CDR1 is SGHNT and CDR2 is YYREEE (reference sequence).

This clone was counted a few times. This chain connects TRBV29-1 to TRBJ2-7; D is uncertain. Between the trimmed V and J ends, which lost 2 bases and 3 bases, there was a span of 14 bases. CDR1 and CDR2 (germline): SQVTM, ANQGSEA. This CDR3 contains 14 residues. CDR3 DNA sequence: TGCAGCGTTGAATTCTCCGGCCAGGACTACGAGCAGTACTTC. Translated, it gives CSVEFSGQDYEQYF.

This rearrangement joins TRBV9 to TRBJ2-1; weak D call: TRBD1 (6 bases). Germline loops: CDR1 SGDLS, CDR2 YYNGEE. The V end was cut by 0 bases, the J end by 0 bases, with 7 bases between. This CDR3 is 15 amino acids long. The CDR3 coding sequence is TGTGCCAGCAGCGTAGAAGGGGGCTCCTACAATGAGCAGTTCTTC. Residues: CASSVEGGSYNEQFF.